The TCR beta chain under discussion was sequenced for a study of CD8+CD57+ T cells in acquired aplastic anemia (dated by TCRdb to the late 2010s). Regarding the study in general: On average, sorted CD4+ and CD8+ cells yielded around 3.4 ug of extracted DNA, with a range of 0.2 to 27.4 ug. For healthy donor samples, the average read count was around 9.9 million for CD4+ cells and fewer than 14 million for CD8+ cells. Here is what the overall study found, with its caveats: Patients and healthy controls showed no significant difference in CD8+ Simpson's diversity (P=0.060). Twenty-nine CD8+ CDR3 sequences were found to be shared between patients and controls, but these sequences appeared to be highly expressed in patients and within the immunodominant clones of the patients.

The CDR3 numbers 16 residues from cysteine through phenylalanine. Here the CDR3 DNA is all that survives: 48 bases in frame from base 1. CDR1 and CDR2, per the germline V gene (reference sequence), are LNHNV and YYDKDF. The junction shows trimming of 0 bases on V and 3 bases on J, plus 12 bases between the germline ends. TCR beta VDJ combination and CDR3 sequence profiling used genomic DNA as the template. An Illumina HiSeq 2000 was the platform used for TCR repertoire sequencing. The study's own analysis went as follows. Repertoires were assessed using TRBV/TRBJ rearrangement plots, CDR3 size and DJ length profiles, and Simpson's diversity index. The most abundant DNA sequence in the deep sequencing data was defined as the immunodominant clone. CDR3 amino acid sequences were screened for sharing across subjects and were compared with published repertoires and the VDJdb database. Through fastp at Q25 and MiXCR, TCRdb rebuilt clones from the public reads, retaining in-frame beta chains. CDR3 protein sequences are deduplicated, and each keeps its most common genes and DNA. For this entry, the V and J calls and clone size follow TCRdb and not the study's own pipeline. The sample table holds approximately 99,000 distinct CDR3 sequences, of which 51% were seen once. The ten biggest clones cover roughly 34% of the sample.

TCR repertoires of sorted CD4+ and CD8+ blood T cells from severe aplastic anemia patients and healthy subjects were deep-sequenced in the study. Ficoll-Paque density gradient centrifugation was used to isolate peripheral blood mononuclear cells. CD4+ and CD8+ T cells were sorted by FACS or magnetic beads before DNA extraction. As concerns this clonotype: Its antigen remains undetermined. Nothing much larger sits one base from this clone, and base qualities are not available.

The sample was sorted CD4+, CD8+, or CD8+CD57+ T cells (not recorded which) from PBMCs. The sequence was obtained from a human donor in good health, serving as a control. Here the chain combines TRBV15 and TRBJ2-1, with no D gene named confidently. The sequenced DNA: TGTGCCACCAGCAGAGATTCGGCGGTGCTCTACAATGAGCAGTTCTTC. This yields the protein CATSRDSAVLYNEQFF.